The source of this T cell receptor (beta chain) is a study of PD-L1 blockade in urothelial cancer. Study summary: Dosed intravenously at 1,200 mg every 3 weeks, atezolizumab was initiated by patients at some point between 2014 and 2016. In the patient group, about 90% of the roughly 29 were males with bladder-origin urothelial cancer. Blood samples had a median of about 140,000 T cells, approximately 83,000 unique TCRs, and clonality about 0.074.

The protocol was immunoSEQ multiplex PCR, while the TCRdb copy is restricted to in-frame clones and leaves out a portion. Here the sample spans about 74,000 clones, approximately 87% being singletons. Specified time point: pretreatment peripheral blood. The receptor's source is a man in his 70s with urothelial cancer. Sequenced material: PBMCs, taken around atezolizumab (anti-PD-L1) treatment.

This chain's CDR3 is CASSLGLKGRNEQFF. CDR3 nucleotides: TGTGCCAGCAGCTTAGGCCTAAAGGGGAGGAATGAGCAGTTCTTC. The chain carries TRBV13 and TRBJ2-1; perhaps TRBD2 as D (6 bases). V gave up 0 bases and J gave up 7 bases, with 13 bases separating them. Germline CDR1 PRHDT, CDR2 FYEKMQ (reference sequence). The CDR3 is 15 residues long.